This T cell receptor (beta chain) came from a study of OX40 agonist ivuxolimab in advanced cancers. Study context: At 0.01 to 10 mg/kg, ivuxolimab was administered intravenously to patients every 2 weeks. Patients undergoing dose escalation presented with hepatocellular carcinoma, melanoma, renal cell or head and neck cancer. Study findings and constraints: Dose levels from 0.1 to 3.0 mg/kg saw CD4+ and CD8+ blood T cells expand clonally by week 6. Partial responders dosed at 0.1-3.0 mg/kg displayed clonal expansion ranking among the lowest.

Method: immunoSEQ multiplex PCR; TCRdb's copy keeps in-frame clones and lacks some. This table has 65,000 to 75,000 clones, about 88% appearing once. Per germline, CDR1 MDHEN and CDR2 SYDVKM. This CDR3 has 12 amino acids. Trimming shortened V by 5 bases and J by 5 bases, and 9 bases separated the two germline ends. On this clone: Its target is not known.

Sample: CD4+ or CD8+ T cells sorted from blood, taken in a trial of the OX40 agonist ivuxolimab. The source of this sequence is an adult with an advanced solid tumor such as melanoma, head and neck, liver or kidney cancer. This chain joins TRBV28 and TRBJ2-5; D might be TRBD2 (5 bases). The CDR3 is CASSRGPETQYF. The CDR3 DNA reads TGTGCCAGCAGTCGGGGTCCGGAGACCCAGTACTTC.